This T cell receptor beta chain was identified in a study of immune evolution from preneoplasia to lung adenocarcinoma. Findings of the study overall: Top clone share appeared to fall from AAH through AIS, MIA, adenocarcinoma.

About this clone: Its antigen is currently unknown.

Profiled with immunoSEQ multiplex PCR; TCRdb holds only in-frame clones, not every one. The sample holds under 4,500 clones; 60% to 85% are singletons and the top ten take 14%. The ends were cut back, 4 bases at V and 3 bases at J, with 5 bases in the middle. This CDR3 contains 11 residues. Germline CDR1 SGHKS, CDR2 YYEKEE (reference sequence). The TCR originated in a person aged 60 to 85 with lung adenocarcinoma. The specimen sequenced was FFPE minimally invasive lung adenocarcinoma tissue. This sequence joins TRBV5-5 and TRBJ2-7; no reliable D call. CDR3: CASSLDYEQYF. The CDR3 bases are TGTGCCAGCAGCCTGGACTACGAGCAGTACTTC.